This TCR beta chain was obtained from a study of blood T cell repertoires in COVID-19. About the study: The United States, Italy and Spain were the sources of the acute and convalescent COVID-19 samples. T cells, B-cell-depleted T cells, or PBMCs provided the cDNA or gDNA that served as material.

Trimming removed 4 bases at V and 4 bases at J, with 16 bases between. The germline V gene has CDR1 LGHDT and CDR2 YNNKEL (reference sequence). This CDR3 has 15 amino acids. As handled by the study authors: How many nucleated cells were present was estimated from reference gene primer amplification. Clones were sequenced by immunoSEQ multiplex PCR, and TCRdb holds only the in-frame ones, with some missing. The D gene and trimming were derived from the DNA, and the V and J assignments and clone size from that table. The sample gives about 130,000 clones, 70% to 90% of which show up once; 10% is in the top ten.

The clonotype originates from a man over 45 with acute or convalescent COVID-19. Sequencing used peripheral blood. The rearrangement links TRBV3-1 (or the pseudogene TRBV3-2) to TRBJ1-1, with a tentative D call TRBD1 (6 bases). CDR3 sequence (DNA): TGTGCCAGCAGCCCTAACGGCGGACAGTTCACTGAAGCTTTCTTT. This encodes CASSPNGGQFTEAFF.